A selection of T cell receptor beta chains follows, all from one sample in a study of control samples from healthy donors and cancer patients. Assay used: immunoSEQ multiplex PCR; TCRdb lists only in-frame clones, some missing. The sample contains roughly 190,000 clones, 91% of which appear only once. Source material: blood. Every receptor here comes from a young man in good health. Both conserved end residues are part of each CDR3. A D gene is named only where the DNA matches it firmly. A row's size may be missing; if present it is once, few, many or a size class.

clone size: -; V gene: TRBV3-1/TRBV3-2; J gene: TRBJ1-2; D gene: -; CDR3 DNA: TGTGCCAGCAGCCACTTAGGACGGGGGGAGTATGGCTACACCTTC; CDR3 protein: CASSHLGRGEYGYTF
clone size: -; V gene: TRBV19; J gene: TRBJ2-2; D gene: -; CDR3 DNA: TGTGCCAGTAGTATAGCAACCAACACCGGGGAGCTGTTTTTT; CDR3 protein: CASSIATNTGELFF
clone size: -; V gene: TRBV15; J gene: TRBJ1-2; D gene: TRBD1; CDR3 DNA: TGTGCCACCAGCAGAGATCACGAGACAGGGAACTATGGCTACACCTTC; CDR3 protein: CATSRDHETGNYGYTF
clone size: -; V gene: TRBV7-6; J gene: TRBJ2-1; D gene: TRBD2; CDR3 DNA: TGTGCCAGCAGCCCTACTAGCGGGACCTACAATGAGCAGTTCTTC; CDR3 protein: CASSPTSGTYNEQFF
clone size: -; V gene: TRBV6-1; J gene: TRBJ1-2; D gene: -; CDR3 DNA: TGTGCCAGCAGTGATGGGAACTACTATGGCTACACCTTC; CDR3 protein: CASSDGNYYGYTF
clone size: -; V gene: TRBV5-6; J gene: TRBJ1-6; D gene: -; CDR3 DNA: TGTGCCAGCAGACTTGGGGGGCCGTCCTATAATTCACCCCTCCACTTT; CDR3 protein: CASRLGGPSYNSPLHF
clone size: -; V gene: TRBV13; J gene: TRBJ1-1; D gene: -; CDR3 DNA: TGTGCCAGCAGCTTAGGGGGTCCTAACACTGAAGCTTTCTTT; CDR3 protein: CASSLGGPNTEAFF
clone size: -; V gene: TRBV5-1; J gene: TRBJ2-7; D gene: TRBD1; CDR3 DNA: TGCGCCAGCAGCCTGGGACAGGGGGACTACGAGCAGTACTTC; CDR3 protein: CASSLGQGDYEQYF
clone size: -; V gene: TRBV6-4; J gene: TRBJ1-5; D gene: -; CDR3 DNA: TGTGCCAGCAGCATGGAGTGGGGGAGGAGCAATCAGCCCCAGCATTTT; CDR3 protein: CASSMEWGRSNQPQHF
clone size: -; V gene: TRBV2; J gene: TRBJ2-7; D gene: -; CDR3 DNA: TGTGCCAGCAGTGAAGCGCGACCGGGATACGAGCAGTACTTC; CDR3 protein: CASSEARPGYEQYF
clone size: -; V gene: TRBV25-1; J gene: TRBJ1-1; D gene: TRBD1; CDR3 DNA: TGTGCCAGCAGGGTGTTACAGGGGAGCGGACAGAACACTGAAGCTTTCTTT; CDR3 protein: CASRVLQGSGQNTEAFF
clone size: -; V gene: TRBV2; J gene: TRBJ2-7; D gene: -; CDR3 DNA: TGTGCCAGCAAGGAGGAGTCTGCGCAGTACTTC; CDR3 protein: CASKEESAQYF
clone size: -; V gene: TRBV4-1; J gene: TRBJ1-2; D gene: -; CDR3 DNA: TGCGCCAGCAGCCAAACGCGTTTGGACTATGGCTACACCTTC; CDR3 protein: CASSQTRLDYGYTF
clone size: -; V gene: TRBV4-1; J gene: TRBJ2-3; D gene: -; CDR3 DNA: TGCGCCAGCAGCCGGGACCCGGTAGATACGCAGTATTTT; CDR3 protein: CASSRDPVDTQYF
clone size: -; V gene: TRBV5-1; J gene: TRBJ2-1; D gene: TRBD2; CDR3 DNA: TGCGCCAGCAGAGGGGCGGGGGGCTCCTACAATGAGCAGTTCTTC; CDR3 protein: CASRGAGGSYNEQFF
clone size: -; V gene: TRBV9; J gene: TRBJ2-1; D gene: -; CDR3 DNA: TGTGCCAGCAGCGTAGTTGGGGGTTCTACCTACAATGAGCAGTTCTTC; CDR3 protein: CASSVVGGSTYNEQFF
clone size: -; V gene: TRBV7-9; J gene: TRBJ2-7; D gene: TRBD1; CDR3 DNA: TGTGCCAGCAGCTTACAATGGGACAGGGATAGCTCCTACGAGCAGTACTTC; CDR3 protein: CASSLQWDRDSSYEQYF
clone size: -; V gene: TRBV5-1; J gene: TRBJ2-3; D gene: -; CDR3 DNA: TGCGCCAGCAATGGTGGGGGGATTAGCACAGATACGCAGTATTTT; CDR3 protein: CASNGGGISTDTQYF
clone size: -; V gene: TRBV7-9; J gene: TRBJ1-2; D gene: -; CDR3 DNA: TGTGCCAGCAGCTTAGACCCCAGGGGTGCTGGCTACACCTTC; CDR3 protein: CASSLDPRGAGYTF
clone size: -; V gene: TRBV18; J gene: TRBJ2-7; D gene: -; CDR3 DNA: TGTGCCAGCTCAAGTGGCGAGTCCTACGAGCAGTACTTC; CDR3 protein: CASSSGESYEQYF
clone size: -; V gene: TRBV7-3; J gene: TRBJ2-5; D gene: -; CDR3 DNA: TGTGCCAGCAGCTTAGATGGGGGATTCCAAGAGACCCAGTACTTC; CDR3 protein: CASSLDGGFQETQYF
clone size: -; V gene: TRBV5-4; J gene: TRBJ2-1; D gene: TRBD2; CDR3 DNA: TGTGCCAGCAGCCCCCCGGGGGGTCGCTCCTACAATGAGCAGTTCTTC; CDR3 protein: CASSPPGGRSYNEQFF
clone size: -; V gene: TRBV2; J gene: TRBJ1-1; D gene: -; CDR3 DNA: TGTGCCAGCAGCGCCCAGTATGGGGGCACTGAAGCTTTCTTT; CDR3 protein: CASSAQYGGTEAFF
clone size: -; V gene: TRBV3-1/TRBV3-2; J gene: TRBJ1-1; D gene: TRBD1; CDR3 DNA: TGTGCCAGCAGCCATCCGACGGGACAGATCACTGAAGCTTTCTTT; CDR3 protein: CASSHPTGQITEAFF
clone size: -; V gene: TRBV6-5; J gene: TRBJ1-5; D gene: TRBD1; CDR3 DNA: TGTGCCAGCAGACGGGACAGGGAAAATCAGCCCCAGCATTTT; CDR3 protein: CASRRDRENQPQHF
clone size: -; V gene: TRBV3-1/TRBV3-2; J gene: TRBJ1-4; D gene: -; CDR3 DNA: TGTGCCAGCAGCCCTGAAGGGAGCAGGGGTAAAACTAATGAAAAACTGTTTTTT; CDR3 protein: CASSPEGSRGKTNEKLFF
clone size: -; V gene: TRBV19; J gene: TRBJ1-6; D gene: -; CDR3 DNA: TGTGCCAGTTGTACAGCAAATTCACCCCTCCACTTT; CDR3 protein: CASCTANSPLHF
clone size: -; V gene: TRBV9; J gene: TRBJ2-1; D gene: -; CDR3 DNA: TGTGCCAGCAGCGTACCACCAAGGACAGGGAGGGGCAATGAGCAGTTCTTC; CDR3 protein: CASSVPPRTGRGNEQFF
clone size: -; V gene: TRBV4-2; J gene: TRBJ2-2; D gene: TRBD2; CDR3 DNA: TGTGCCAGCAGCCAACTCGACCGGGGGGACACCGGGGAGCTGTTTTTT; CDR3 protein: CASSQLDRGDTGELFF
clone size: -; V gene: TRBV2; J gene: TRBJ1-6; D gene: -; CDR3 DNA: TGTGCCAGCAGTGAACCTGGGCGGTATAATTCACCCCTCCACTTT; CDR3 protein: CASSEPGRYNSPLHF
clone size: -; V gene: TRBV13; J gene: TRBJ1-4; D gene: TRBD1; CDR3 DNA: TGTGCCAGCAGCTTTCGGCCGGGGACAGGAGCTAATGAAAAACTGTTTTTT; CDR3 protein: CASSFRPGTGANEKLFF
clone size: -; V gene: TRBV15; J gene: TRBJ1-5; D gene: -; CDR3 DNA: TGTGCCACCAGCGATCGGTTACAGGGATATAGCAATCAGCCCCAGCATTTT; CDR3 protein: CATSDRLQGYSNQPQHF
clone size: -; V gene: TRBV4-1; J gene: TRBJ1-2; D gene: -; CDR3 DNA: TGCGCCAGCAGCCAATCTGGGACCGAACGCGGCTACACCTTC; CDR3 protein: CASSQSGTERGYTF
clone size: -; V gene: TRBV2; J gene: TRBJ2-7; D gene: -; CDR3 DNA: TGTGCCACTTCGCGACTGCGTGGTTACGAGCAGTACTTC; CDR3 protein: CATSRLRGYEQYF
clone size: -; V gene: TRBV27; J gene: TRBJ2-3; D gene: -; CDR3 DNA: TGTGCCAGCAGTTTAAGCTCTCCGGATACGCAGTATTTT; CDR3 protein: CASSLSSPDTQYF
clone size: -; V gene: TRBV13; J gene: TRBJ1-5; D gene: -; CDR3 DNA: TGTGCCAGCAGCTTAGGTCGGCAGGGTTTAGGCAATCAGCCCCAGCATTTT; CDR3 protein: CASSLGRQGLGNQPQHF
clone size: -; V gene: TRBV5-8; J gene: TRBJ1-1; D gene: -; CDR3 DNA: TGTGCCAGCAGCTCTGGAGGCAGAACTGAAGCTTTCTTT; CDR3 protein: CASSSGGRTEAFF
clone size: -; V gene: TRBV5-1; J gene: TRBJ1-6; D gene: TRBD1; CDR3 DNA: TGCGCCAGCAGCTCCGGACAGGGAGCGGACAATTCACCCCTCCACTTT; CDR3 protein: CASSSGQGADNSPLHF
clone size: many; V gene: TRBV7-9; J gene: TRBJ1-2; D gene: TRBD1; CDR3 DNA: TGTGCCAGCAGCCCACAACGGGACAGGGTTAGATCCAACTATGGCTACACCTTC; CDR3 protein: CASSPQRDRVRSNYGYTF
clone size: -; V gene: TRBV18; J gene: TRBJ2-6; D gene: -; CDR3 DNA: TGTGCCAGCTCACCACCAAATTGGACAGAAGTCTCTGGGGCCAACGTCCTGACTTTC; CDR3 protein: CASSPPNWTEVSGANVLTF
clone size: few; V gene: TRBV1; J gene: TRBJ2-3; D gene: -; CDR3 DNA: TGCACCAGCAGCCGAGACACTAGCGGGGGCACAGATACGCAGTATTTT; CDR3 protein: CTSSRDTSGGTDTQYF
clone size: -; V gene: TRBV29-1; J gene: TRBJ1-5; D gene: TRBD1; CDR3 DNA: TGCAGCGTTTCAGGGGGCGAGGGCAATCAGCCCCAGCATTTT; CDR3 protein: CSVSGGEGNQPQHF
clone size: -; V gene: TRBV9; J gene: TRBJ2-1; D gene: -; CDR3 DNA: TGTGCCAGCAGCGAAGAAGGGGGGGGCCCAGGTAATGAGCAGTTCTTC; CDR3 protein: CASSEEGGGPGNEQFF
clone size: -; V gene: TRBV13; J gene: TRBJ2-2; D gene: -; CDR3 DNA: TGTGCCAGCAGCTTAGGGACCGGGGAGCTGTTTTTT; CDR3 protein: CASSLGTGELFF
clone size: -; V gene: TRBV4-1; J gene: TRBJ1-1; D gene: -; CDR3 DNA: TGCGCCAGCAGCCAAAAGGGGACTCTGAACACTGAAGCTTTCTTT; CDR3 protein: CASSQKGTLNTEAFF
clone size: -; V gene: TRBV30; J gene: TRBJ2-7; D gene: -; CDR3 DNA: TGTGCCTGGAGTGTTTCTCGGGGCGGCTACGAGCAGTACTTC; CDR3 protein: CAWSVSRGGYEQYF
clone size: -; V gene: TRBV9; J gene: TRBJ1-5; D gene: -; CDR3 DNA: TGTGCCAGCAGCGTAGAGGGAGGGCCCCAGCATTTT; CDR3 protein: CASSVEGGPQHF
clone size: once; V gene: TRBV6-2/TRBV6-3; J gene: TRBJ2-7; D gene: -; CDR3 DNA: TGTGCCAGCAGTTACCTAGGGATTCCCCCCTACGAGCAGTACTTC; CDR3 protein: CASSYLGIPPYEQYF